The TCR beta chain under discussion was sequenced for a study of T cell responses to AZD1222 COVID-19 vaccine. The repertoire was sequenced with immunoSEQ multiplex PCR; TCRdb's copy has only in-frame clones and lacks some. The sample records 150,000 to 200,000 clones, roughly 88% being singletons. Germline CDR1 and CDR2: MNHEY and SVGAGI. V was pared by 4 bases and J by 3 bases, with 17 bases between. The CDR3 totals 16 residues. Findings of the study overall: Once two AZD1222 doses were given, Spike-specific TCR breadth and depth went up. Regions 160-218 and 743-854 held dominance among vaccine-associated CD4 TCRs, which spanned spike. Only a handful of AZD1222 recipients were seropositive at baseline.

As concerns this clone: Its antigen is undetermined.

The sequence was collected from an adult who received the AZD1222 COVID-19 vaccine. Source: peripheral blood, taken 28 days after the second AZD1222 dose. The chain couples TRBV6-5 to TRBJ2-3; D is perhaps TRBD1 (6 bases). The CDR3: CASSSKTGGITDTQYF. CDR3 bases: TGTGCCAGCAGTTCCAAGACAGGAGGAATTACAGATACGCAGTATTTT.